Listed here is a single T cell receptor beta chain. From RNA transcripts, TCR beta CDR3 regions were amplified. A set of HTBI primers served as the primers for a first-round RT-PCR of the TCR CDR3. TCRdb analysed the multiplex PCR reads with MiXCR anew, one entry per CDR3 protein. The sample records 250,000 to 400,000 distinct CDR3 sequences, roughly 13% being singletons. These data belong to a study of T cells in Graves' hyperthyroidism and ophthalmopathy. V was pared by 8 bases and J by 8 bases, with 19 bases between. CDR1 is LNHDA, CDR2 SQIVND, per germline (reference sequence). The CDR3 totals 14 residues.

The TCR sequence derives from a woman between 40 and 50 years old with Graves' ophthalmopathy. The sample taken for sequencing was blood. This chain connects TRBV19 to TRBJ2-1; possible D gene TRBD2, 6 bases. CDR3 DNA: TGTGCCAGTCGACTAGACCCCAAAATGCATGAGCAGTTCTTC. Amino acids: CASRLDPKMHEQFF. The complete variable domain, with remaining parts taken from reference TRBV19 and TRBJ2-1, reads DGGITQSPKYLFRKEGQNVTLSCEQNLNHDAMYWYRQDPGQGLRLIYYSQIVNDFQKGDIAEGYSVSREKKESFPLTVTSAQKNPTAFYLCASRLDPKMHEQFFGPGTRLTVL.